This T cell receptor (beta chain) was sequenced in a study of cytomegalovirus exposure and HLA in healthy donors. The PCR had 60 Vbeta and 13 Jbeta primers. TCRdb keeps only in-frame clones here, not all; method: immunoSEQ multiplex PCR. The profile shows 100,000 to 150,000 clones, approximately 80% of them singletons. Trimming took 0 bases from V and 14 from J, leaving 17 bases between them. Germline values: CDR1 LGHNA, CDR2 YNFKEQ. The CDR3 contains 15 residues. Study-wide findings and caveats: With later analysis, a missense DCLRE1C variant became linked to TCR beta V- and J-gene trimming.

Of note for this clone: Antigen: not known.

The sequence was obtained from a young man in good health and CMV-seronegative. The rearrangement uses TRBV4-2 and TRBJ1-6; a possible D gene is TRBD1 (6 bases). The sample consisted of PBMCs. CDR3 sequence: CASSQEGQGSPALHF. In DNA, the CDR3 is TGTGCCAGCAGCCAAGAGGGGCAGGGGAGCCCAGCCCTCCACTTT.